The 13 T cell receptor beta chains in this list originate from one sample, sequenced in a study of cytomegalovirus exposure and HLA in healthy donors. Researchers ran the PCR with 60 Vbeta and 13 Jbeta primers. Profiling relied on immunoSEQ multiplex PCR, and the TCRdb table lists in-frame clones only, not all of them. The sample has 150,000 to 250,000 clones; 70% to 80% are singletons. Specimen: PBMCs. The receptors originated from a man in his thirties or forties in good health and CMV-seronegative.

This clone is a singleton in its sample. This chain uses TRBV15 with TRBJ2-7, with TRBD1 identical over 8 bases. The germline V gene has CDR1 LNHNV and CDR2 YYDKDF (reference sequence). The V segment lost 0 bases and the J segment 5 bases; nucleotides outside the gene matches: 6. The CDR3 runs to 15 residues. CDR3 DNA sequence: TGTGCCACCAGCAGAGATCGGTCAGGGGGCGACGAGCAGTACTTC. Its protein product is CATSRDRSGGDEQYF.

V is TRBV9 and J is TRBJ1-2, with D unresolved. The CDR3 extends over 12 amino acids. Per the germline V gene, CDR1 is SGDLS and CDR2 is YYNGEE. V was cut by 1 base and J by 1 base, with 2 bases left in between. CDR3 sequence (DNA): TGTGCCAGCAGCGTATATAACTATGGCTACACCTTC. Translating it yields CASSVYNYGYTF.

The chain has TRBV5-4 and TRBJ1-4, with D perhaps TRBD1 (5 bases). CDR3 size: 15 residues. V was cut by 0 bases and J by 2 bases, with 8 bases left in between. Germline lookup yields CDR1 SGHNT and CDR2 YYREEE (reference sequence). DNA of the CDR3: TGTGCCAGCAGCTTGGCGGGGGTGACTAATGAAAAACTGTTTTTT. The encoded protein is CASSLAGVTNEKLFF.

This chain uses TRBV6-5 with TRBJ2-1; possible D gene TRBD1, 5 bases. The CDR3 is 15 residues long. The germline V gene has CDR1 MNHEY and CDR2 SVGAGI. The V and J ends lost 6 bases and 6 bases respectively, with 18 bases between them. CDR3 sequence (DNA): TGTGCCAGCAGCCCACAGGCCGGCAAGAGCAATGAGCAGTTCTTC. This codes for CASSPQAGKSNEQFF.

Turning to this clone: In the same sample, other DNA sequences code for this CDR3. The CDR3 region has the DNA TGTGCCAGCTCTCTAGCGGGAGGACGCTACGAGCAGTACTTC. Protein: CASSLAGGRYEQYF. V is TRBV5-4 and J is TRBJ2-7, with TRBD2 matching 11 bases. Per the germline V gene, CDR1 is SGHNT and CDR2 is YYREEE (reference sequence). The CDR3 runs 14 residues. Losses at the gene ends were 7 bases for V and 3 bases for J; bases not matched to a gene: 6.

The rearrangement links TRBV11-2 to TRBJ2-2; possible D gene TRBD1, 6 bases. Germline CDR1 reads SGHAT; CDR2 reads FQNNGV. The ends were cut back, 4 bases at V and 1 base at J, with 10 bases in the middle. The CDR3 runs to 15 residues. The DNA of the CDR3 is TGTGCCAGCAGCTCGGTACAGGGGAACACCGGGGAGCTGTTTTTT. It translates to CASSSVQGNTGELFF.

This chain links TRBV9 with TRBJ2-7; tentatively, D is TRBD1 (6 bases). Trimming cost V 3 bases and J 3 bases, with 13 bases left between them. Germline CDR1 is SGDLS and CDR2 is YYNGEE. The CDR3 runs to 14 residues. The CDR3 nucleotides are TGTGCCAGCAGCGAAACAGGGTCCTTCTACGAGCAGTACTTC. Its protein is CASSETGSFYEQYF.

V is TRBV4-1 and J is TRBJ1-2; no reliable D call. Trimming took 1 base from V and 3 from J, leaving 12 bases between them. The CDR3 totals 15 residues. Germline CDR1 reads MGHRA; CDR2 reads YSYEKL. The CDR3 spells CASSQGLMADYGYTF. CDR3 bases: TGCGCCAGCAGCCAAGGTTTAATGGCGGACTATGGCTACACCTTC.

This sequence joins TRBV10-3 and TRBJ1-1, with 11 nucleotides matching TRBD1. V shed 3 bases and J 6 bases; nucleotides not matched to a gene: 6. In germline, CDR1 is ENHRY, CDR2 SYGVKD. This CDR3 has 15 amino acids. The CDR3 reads CAISDSGQGGAEAFF. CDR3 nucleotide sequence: TGTGCCATCAGTGACTCGGGACAGGGGGGAGCTGAAGCTTTCTTT.

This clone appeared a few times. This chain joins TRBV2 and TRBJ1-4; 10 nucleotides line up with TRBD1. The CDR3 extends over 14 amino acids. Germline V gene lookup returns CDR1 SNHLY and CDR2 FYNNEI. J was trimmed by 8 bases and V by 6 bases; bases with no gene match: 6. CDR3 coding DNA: TGTGCCAGCAGCAGACAGGGGGCAGGGGAAAAACTGTTTTTT. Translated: CASSRQGAGEKLFF.

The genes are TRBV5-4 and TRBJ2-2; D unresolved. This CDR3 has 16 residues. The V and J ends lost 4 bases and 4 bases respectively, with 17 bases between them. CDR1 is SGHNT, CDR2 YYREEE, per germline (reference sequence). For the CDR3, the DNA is TGTGCCAGCAGCCCAAAGACGCTGCCGGGCACCGGGGAGCTGTTTTTT. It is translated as CASSPKTLPGTGELFF.

The CDR3 DNA is TGTGCCACCAGCAGAGCCCATAGCCCCGGACGCGGGACGGGGGAGCAGTACTTC. Its protein product is CATSRAHSPGRGTGEQYF. The V and J genes are TRBV15 and TRBJ2-7; TRBD2 might be the D (6 bases). The CDR3 consists of 18 residues. Trimming shortened V by 1 base and J by 7 bases, and 26 bases separated the two germline ends. Germline V gives CDR1 LNHNV, CDR2 YYDKDF (reference sequence). The full variable domain, completed using reference TRBV15 and TRBJ2-7, is DAMVIQNPRYQVTQFGKPVTLSCSQTLNHNVMYWYQQKSSQAPKLLFHYYDKDFNNEADTPDNFQSRRPNTSFCFLDIRSPGLGDTAMYLCATSRAHSPGRGTGEQYFGPGTRLTVT.

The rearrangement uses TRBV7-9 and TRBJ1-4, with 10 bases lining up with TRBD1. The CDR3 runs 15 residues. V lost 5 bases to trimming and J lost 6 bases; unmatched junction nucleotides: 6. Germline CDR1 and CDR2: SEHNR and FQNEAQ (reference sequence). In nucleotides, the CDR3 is TGTGCCAGCAGCCCAAGGACAGGGGGGTATGAAAAACTGTTTTTT. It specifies CASSPRTGGYEKLFF.